One and the same sample provided the 20 T cell receptor beta chains below, sequenced in a study of T cell changes during pregnancy in multiple sclerosis. Some clones are missing from TCRdb's copy, which holds only in-frame ones; the method was immunoSEQ multiplex PCR. The sample has roughly 73,000 clones, over 85% seen once. Sequenced material: peripheral blood, taken in the second trimester of pregnancy. All receptors derive from a female donor in good health, enrolled as a control in a pregnancy study.

This chain joins TRBV18 and TRBJ2-6, with a possible D match to TRBD1 (6 bases). Germline V gene data show CDR1 as KGHSH and CDR2 as LQKENI. The ends were cut back, 3 bases at V and 2 bases at J, with 11 bases in the middle. The CDR3 is 16 amino acids. CDR3 DNA sequence: TGTGCCAGCTCACCGGGGGCCCAGACTGGGGCCAACGTCCTGACTTTC. Translation gives CASSPGAQTGANVLTF.

The V gene is TRBV6-5, the J gene TRBJ2-1; 10 bases fit TRBD2. CDR3 length: 15 residues. Germline values: CDR1 MNHEY, CDR2 SVGAGI. J lost 6 bases, V lost 5 bases, and 7 bases had no gene match. The CDR3 region is CASSTLAGGLNEQFF. In DNA form, the CDR3 reads TGTGCCAGCAGTACCTTAGCGGGGGGCCTCAATGAGCAGTTCTTC.

This sequence joins TRBV5-4 and TRBJ2-7; TRBD2 matches 8 bases. The CDR3 contains 15 residues. V lost 0 bases to trimming and J lost 0 bases; unmatched junction nucleotides: 2. Germline V gene sequence: CDR1 SGHNT, CDR2 YYREEE (reference sequence). The CDR3 loop is CASSLGAGGSYEQYF. For the CDR3, the DNA is TGTGCCAGCAGCTTGGGGGCGGGGGGCTCCTACGAGCAGTACTTC.

This chain connects TRBV4-2 to TRBJ2-1, with 7 bases identical to TRBD2. The CDR3 totals 17 residues. V lost 2 bases and J lost 4; bases outside the gene matches: 11. The germline gives CDR1 LGHNA, CDR2 YNFKEQ. The CDR3 sequence: CASSQYQRTREYNEQFF. The CDR3 nucleotides are TGTGCCAGCAGCCAATACCAGAGGACTAGAGAGTACAATGAGCAGTTCTTC.

This chain joins TRBV4-2 and TRBJ1-4; unclear D gene. The germline V gene encodes CDR1 LGHNA and CDR2 YNFKEQ. CDR3 length: 14 amino acids. Trimming took off 4 bases at V and 8 bases at J, with 14 bases between the two ends. As DNA, the CDR3 is TGTGCCAGCAGCCCAGGTTGGTCGGAAGAAAAACTGTTTTTT. Encoded protein: CASSPGWSEEKLFF.

This chain joins TRBV28 and TRBJ2-3, with TRBD1 matching over 8 bases. CDR1 is MDHEN, CDR2 SYDVKM, per germline. The V gene end was trimmed by 3 bases and the J gene end by 4 bases; junction bases not matched to a gene: 6. The CDR3 runs to 15 residues. CDR3 sequence: CASSFRDRWADTQYF. The CDR3, as DNA: TGTGCCAGCAGTTTCCGGGACAGGTGGGCAGATACGCAGTATTTT.

This chain uses TRBV18 with TRBJ2-3; 9 bases agree with TRBD1. The V gene's germline CDR1 is KGHSH and CDR2 LQKENI. V was clipped by 6 bases and J by 10 bases; unmatched bases: 11. The CDR3 spans 14 residues. The CDR3 DNA reads as TGTGCCAGCTCCCTCGACAGGGGGAGTTCGTCGCAGTATTTT. Its translation is CASSLDRGSSSQYF. The full variable domain, with the rest looked up from reference TRBV18 and TRBJ2-3, is NAGVMQNPRHLVRRRGQEARLRCSPMKGHSHVYWYRQLPEEGLKFMVYLQKENIIDESGMPKERFSAEFPKEGPSILRIQQVVRGDSAAYFCASSLDRGSSSQYFGPGTRLTVL.

The V and J genes are TRBV9 and TRBJ2-7; 9 positions match TRBD2. The length of the CDR3 is 15 residues. Germline V gene sequence: CDR1 SGDLS, CDR2 YYNGEE. V lost 3 bases and J lost 5; bases outside the gene matches: 9. The CDR3 protein is CASSARGGGPDEQYF. CDR3 nucleotides: TGTGCCAGCAGCGCCCGCGGGGGGGGGCCGGACGAGCAGTACTTC.

The J gene is TRBJ2-5, the V gene TRBV28; 10 positions match TRBD1. V lost 6 bases and J lost 6; bases outside the gene matches: 7. The CDR3 is 14 amino acids. Looked up from germline, CDR1 is MDHEN and CDR2 is SYDVKM. The chain's CDR3 is CASRTGQGMKTQYF. DNA of the CDR3: TGTGCCAGCAGGACGGGACAGGGGATGAAGACCCAGTACTTC.

The chain carries TRBV6-5 and TRBJ1-4; D is possibly TRBD1 (5 bases). This CDR3 contains 12 residues. The V gene lost 8 bases and the J gene lost 6 bases, with 10 bases spanning the gap. Per germline, CDR1 MNHEY and CDR2 SVGAGI. The CDR3 sequence is CASGRGDEKLFF. DNA for the CDR3: TGTGCCAGCGGGAGGGGAGATGAAAAACTGTTTTTT.

This clone is a singleton in its sample. The chain carries TRBV27 and TRBJ2-5; 10 nucleotides match TRBD2. The CDR3 is 15 amino acids. The germline V gene encodes CDR1 MNHEY and CDR2 SMNVEV (reference sequence). The trim removed 3 bases at V and 2 bases at J, leaving 3 bases unmatched. Here the CDR3 reads CASSLLAGDQETQYF. DNA of the CDR3: TGTGCCAGCAGTTTGCTAGCGGGGGATCAAGAGACCCAGTACTTC.

DNA for the CDR3: TGTGCCAGCAGCTTGCCCCAGGGGAACACCGGGGAGCTGTTTTTT. It specifies CASSLPQGNTGELFF. The V call is TRBV5-6, the J call TRBJ2-2; TRBD1 might be the D (5 bases). Germline values: CDR1 SGHDT, CDR2 YYEEEE. Trimming took off 1 base at V and 1 base at J, with 8 bases between the two ends. The CDR3 length is 15 residues.

The rearrangement uses TRBV7-8 and TRBJ1-3, with D possibly TRBD1 on 5 matching bases. The CDR3 totals 13 residues. Germline CDR1 SGHVS, CDR2 FQNEAQ. The germline V and J ends were trimmed by 1 base and 8 bases, with 9 bases remaining between them. Here the CDR3 DNA reads TGTGCCAGCAGCTTAGTCAGGGCAGACACCATATATTTT. Encoded protein: CASSLVRADTIYF.

The V gene is TRBV5-1, the J gene TRBJ2-2, with unresolved D. V was pared by 1 base and J by 1 base, with 14 bases between. CDR3 size: 17 residues. Germline loops: CDR1 SGHRS, CDR2 YFSETQ. CDR3 amino acids: CASSLLQRHRNTGELFF. CDR3 in DNA: TGCGCCAGCAGCTTGTTACAGAGACATCGGAACACCGGGGAGCTGTTTTTT.

The gene calls are TRBV19 and TRBJ2-3; tentative D call: TRBD1 (6 bases). The CDR3 covers 13 residues. In germline, CDR1 is LNHDA, CDR2 SQIVND (reference sequence). The ends were cut back, 3 bases at V and 5 bases at J, with 9 bases in the middle. The CDR3 spells CASSIRGRDTQYF. In DNA, the CDR3 is TGTGCCAGTAGTATCAGGGGACGAGATACGCAGTATTTT.

The chain uses TRBV15 and TRBJ1-4; D not certain. Germline assignment: CDR1 LNHNV and CDR2 YYDKDF (reference sequence). This CDR3 comprises 16 residues. V lost 0 bases and J lost 5, with 13 bases in between. The CDR3 region has the DNA TGTGCCACCAGCAGAGATGGGCAGGCTATAAATGAAAAACTGTTTTTT. Its translation is CATSRDGQAINEKLFF.

The chain is built from TRBV5-6 and TRBJ2-2, with a tentative D call TRBD2 (6 bases). Trimming shortened V by 2 bases and J by 0 bases, and 11 bases separated the two germline ends. The germline gives CDR1 SGHDT, CDR2 YYEEEE. The CDR3 extends over 16 amino acids. The DNA for the CDR3 is TGTGCCAGCAGCTTTCGGCGGGGAGCGAACACCGGGGAGCTGTTTTTT. Its translation is CASSFRRGANTGELFF.

The CDR3: CASWDRANTGELFF. CDR3 nucleotides: TGTGCCAGCTGGGACAGGGCAAACACCGGGGAGCTGTTTTTT. This chain joins TRBV13 and TRBJ2-2, with TRBD1 identical over 9 bases. V shed 8 bases, J shed 2 bases, and the junction held 3 bases outside the gene matches. This CDR3 spans 14 amino acids. From germline, CDR1 is PRHDT and CDR2 FYEKMQ (reference sequence).

The chain has TRBV14 and TRBJ1-1, with D hard to call. The V gene's germline CDR1 is SGHDN and CDR2 FVKESK. Between the trimmed V and J ends, which lost 4 bases and 0 bases, there was a span of 12 bases. The CDR3 loop spans 15 amino acids. The CDR3 DNA follows: TGTGCCAGCAGCCCCCTGGAGGGTTTGAACACTGAAGCTTTCTTT. Translation: CASSPLEGLNTEAFF.

V usage is TRBV4-3 and J usage is TRBJ2-7, with 7 positions matching TRBD2. Germline loops: CDR1 LGHNA, CDR2 YSLEER. This CDR3 is 16 amino acids long. V lost 1 base and J lost 4; bases outside the gene matches: 10. This CDR3 reads CASSQGHLVGGYEQYF. The DNA of the CDR3 is TGCGCCAGCAGCCAAGGCCACTTGGTGGGAGGGTACGAGCAGTACTTC.